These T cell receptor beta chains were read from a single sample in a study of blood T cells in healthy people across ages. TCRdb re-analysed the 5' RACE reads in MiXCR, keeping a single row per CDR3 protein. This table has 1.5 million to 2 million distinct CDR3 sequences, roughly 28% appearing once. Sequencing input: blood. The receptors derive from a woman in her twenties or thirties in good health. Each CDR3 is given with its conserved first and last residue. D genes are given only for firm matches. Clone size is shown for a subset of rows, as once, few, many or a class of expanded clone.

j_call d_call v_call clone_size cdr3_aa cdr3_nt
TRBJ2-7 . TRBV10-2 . CASTGGGGSYEQYF TGCGCCAGCACTGGAGGGGGTGGCTCCTACGAGCAGTACTTC
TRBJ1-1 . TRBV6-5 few CASSYRATDEGSFF TGTGCCAGCAGTTACCGGGCCACGGACGAGGGGTCTTTCTTT
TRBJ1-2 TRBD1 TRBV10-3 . CAISETGDNYGYTF TGTGCCATCAGTGAGACAGGGGATAATTATGGCTACACCTTC
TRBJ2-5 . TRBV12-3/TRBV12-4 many CASSALGYLETQYF TGTGCCAGCAGTGCCTTGGGCTATTTGGAGACCCAGTACTTC
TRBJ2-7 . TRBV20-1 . CSARDEGGGYEQYF TGCAGTGCTAGAGATGAGGGAGGAGGGTACGAGCAGTACTTC
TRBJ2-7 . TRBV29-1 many CSVEEERFREQYF TGCAGCGTTGAAGAGGAGCGATTTCGCGAGCAGTACTTC
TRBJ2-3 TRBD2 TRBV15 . CATSRTIAGGTDTQYF TGTGCCACCAGCAGAACAATAGCGGGAGGCACAGATACGCAGTATTTT
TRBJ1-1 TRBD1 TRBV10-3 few CAVRPGQGSGWRTEAFF TGTGCCGTCAGACCGGGACAGGGGTCAGGATGGCGGACTGAAGCTTTCTTT
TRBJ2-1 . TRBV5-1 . CASSIIYNEQFF TGCGCCAGCAGCATAATCTACAATGAGCAGTTCTTC
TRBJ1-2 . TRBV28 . CASRFHRGYTF TGTGCCAGTCGATTCCACCGGGGCTACACCTTC
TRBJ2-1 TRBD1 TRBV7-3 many CASSSSGFGTGGLEQFF TGTGCCAGCAGCTCTTCCGGGTTCGGGACAGGGGGCCTTGAGCAGTTCTTC
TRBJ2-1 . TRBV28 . CASTPVGSYNEQFF TGTGCCAGCACCCCGGTGGGGTCCTACAATGAGCAGTTCTTC
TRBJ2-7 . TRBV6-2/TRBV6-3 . CASSYSTGRTYEQYF TGTGCCAGCAGTTACTCTACGGGACGAACTTACGAGCAGTACTTC
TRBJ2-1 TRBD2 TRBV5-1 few CASMPMGLAINEQFF TGCGCCAGCATGCCCATGGGACTAGCCATCAATGAGCAGTTCTTC
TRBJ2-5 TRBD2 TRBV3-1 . CASSQGVTGGLQETQYF TGTGCCAGCAGCCAGGGGGTGACGGGGGGGCTCCAAGAGACCCAGTACTTC
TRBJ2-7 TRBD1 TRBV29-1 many CSVGTGVGQYF TGCAGCGTTGGGACAGGGGTTGGGCAGTACTTC
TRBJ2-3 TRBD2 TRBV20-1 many CSAREAGSSTDTQYF TGCAGTGCTAGGGAAGCGGGGTCTAGCACAGATACGCAGTATTTT
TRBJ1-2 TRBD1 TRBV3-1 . CASSRPGTGSLGYTF TGTGCCAGCAGCCGTCCCGGGACAGGGTCGCTCGGCTACACCTTC
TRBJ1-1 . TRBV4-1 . CASSSPGGLNTEAFF TGCGCCAGCAGCTCCCCGGGAGGGCTGAACACTGAAGCTTTCTTT
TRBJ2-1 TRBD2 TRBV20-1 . CSASRTSGTVEQFF TGCAGTGCTAGTCGGACTAGCGGGACAGTTGAGCAGTTCTTC
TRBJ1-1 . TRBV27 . CASSLFRNTEAFF TGTGCCAGCAGTTTATTCAGGAACACTGAAGCTTTCTTT
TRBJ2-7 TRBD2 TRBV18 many CASSQGLADTYEQYF TGTGCCAGCTCACAGGGACTAGCGGACACCTACGAGCAGTACTTC
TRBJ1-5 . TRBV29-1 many CSVAPGTPDGPQHF TGCAGCGTTGCCCCCGGGACCCCGGATGGGCCCCAGCATTTT
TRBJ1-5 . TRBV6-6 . CASSYGEGRTRNQPQHF TGTGCCAGCAGTTACGGTGAGGGAAGGACTCGCAATCAGCCCCAGCATTTT
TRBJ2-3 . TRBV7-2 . CASSLGLGATQYF TGTGCCAGTAGCTTGGGGTTAGGGGCTACGCAGTATTTT
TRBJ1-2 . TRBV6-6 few CASRVDTGSFYGYTF TGTGCCAGCAGGGTAGACACAGGGTCGTTTTATGGCTACACCTTC
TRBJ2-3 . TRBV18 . CASSPTLTDTQYF TGTGCCAGCTCACCAACCCTCACAGATACGCAGTATTTT
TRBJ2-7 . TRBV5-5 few CASSLGFHPNAEEQYF TGTGCCAGCAGCTTGGGCTTCCACCCCAATGCGGAGGAGCAGTACTTC
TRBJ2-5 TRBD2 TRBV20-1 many CSVGSGGRETQYF TGCAGTGTTGGATCGGGAGGCCGGGAGACCCAGTACTTC
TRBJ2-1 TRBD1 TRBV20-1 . CSAPRTGDEQFF TGCAGTGCTCCCAGGACAGGGGACGAGCAGTTCTTC
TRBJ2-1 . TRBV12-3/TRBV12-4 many CASSFPSTRSSYNEQFF TGTGCCAGCAGTTTTCCGTCCACTAGAAGCTCCTACAATGAGCAGTTCTTC
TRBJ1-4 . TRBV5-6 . CASSLAGLPRPATNEKLFF TGTGCCAGCAGCTTGGCCGGCCTACCTCGACCGGCAACTAATGAAAAACTGTTTTTT
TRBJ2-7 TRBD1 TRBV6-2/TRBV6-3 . CANSFTDRATYEQYF TGTGCCAACAGTTTTACGGACAGGGCAACCTACGAGCAGTACTTC
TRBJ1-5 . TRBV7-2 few CASSIQRGSNQPQHF TGTGCCAGCAGTATACAGAGAGGGAGCAATCAGCCCCAGCATTTT
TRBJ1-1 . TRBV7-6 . CASRRTRGRGDTEAFF TGTGCCAGCAGACGAACTCGAGGGAGGGGTGACACTGAAGCTTTCTTT
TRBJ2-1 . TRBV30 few CAWSRDLTTYNEQFF TGTGCCTGGAGCCGGGACCTCACTACCTACAATGAGCAGTTCTTC
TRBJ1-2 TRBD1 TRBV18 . CASSPGDRGLGYTF TGTGCCAGCTCACCGGGGGACAGGGGATTAGGCTACACCTTC
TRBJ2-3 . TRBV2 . CASSLTTTSTDTQYF TGTGCCAGCAGTCTGACTACTACTAGCACAGATACGCAGTATTTT
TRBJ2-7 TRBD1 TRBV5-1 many CASSLQPGQGNYEQYF TGCGCCAGCAGCCTTCAACCGGGACAGGGGAACTACGAGCAGTACTTC
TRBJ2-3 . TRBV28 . CASSPQGPTDTQYF TGTGCCAGCAGTCCTCAGGGCCCCACAGATACGCAGTATTTT
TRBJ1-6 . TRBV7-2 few CASSLQGTSPLHF TGTGCCAGCAGCTTACAGGGTACCTCACCCCTCCACTTT
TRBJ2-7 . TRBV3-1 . CTSRTLAGDYEQYF TGTACCAGCAGGACACTAGCAGGGGACTACGAGCAGTACTTC
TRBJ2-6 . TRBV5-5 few CASSFYPGAGANVLTF TGTGCCAGCAGCTTTTATCCAGGGGCTGGGGCCAACGTCCTGACTTTC
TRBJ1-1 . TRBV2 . CASSTMGGKSEAFF TGTGCCAGCAGTACCATGGGAGGGAAGAGTGAAGCTTTCTTT